This TCR beta chain emerged from a study of tumor and adjacent non-tumor tissue in lung cancer. The CDR3 is 15 residues long. The V gene's germline CDR1 is SGHAT and CDR2 FQNNGV. RNA was extracted from bulk tissue without any cell sorting. A modified ARM-PCR protocol with three rounds of nested PCR amplified TCRbeta. Each CDR3 protein gets one entry after TCRdb re-called the multiplex PCR reads with MiXCR. The data contain 71,000 or so distinct CDR3 sequences, 80% of them singletons. As regards this clonotype: A junction boundary mismatches the germline segment, possibly from a read error.

Source material: lung tumor tissue. The sequence derives from a woman aged 45-65 years with non-small cell lung cancer. The rearrangement links TRBV11-2 to TRBJ2-1; TRBD2 might be the D (6 bases). CDR3 bases: TGTGCCAGCAGCTTTAAAGAGGGAGGAGACAAAGAGCAGTTCTTC. It translates to CASSFKEGGDKEQFF. The full variable domain, with the rest looked up from reference TRBV11-2 and TRBJ2-1, is EAGVAQSPRYKIIEKRQSVAFWCNPISGHATLYWYQQILGQGPKLLIQFQNNGVVDDSQLPKDRFSAERLKGVDSTLKIQPAKLEDSAVYLCASSFKEGGDKEQFFGPGTRLTVL.